Here is one T cell receptor beta chain with its context. What antigen it recognizes has not been identified. Base quality data are lacking; no much larger clone is found one base away. The junction carries 11 bases between V and J, which are trimmed by 0 bases and 5 bases respectively. From the germline V gene (reference sequence), CDR1 is GTSNPN and CDR2 is SVGIG. Including the terminal cysteine and phenylalanine, the CDR3 comprises 13 residues. Solely the CDR3 DNA is kept, with 39 bases framed from the first base. This sample is drawn from a study of cytomegalovirus exposure and HLA in healthy donors (dated by TCRdb to between 2016 and 2019). About the full investigation: In an earlier analysis of approximately 640 of the donors, less than 350 Gb of sequence data and some 100 million unique TCR beta sequences from 150 million to 200 million T cells were reported. Roughly 300 gigabases of sequencing data and 91 million or so unique TCR sequences made up an early release that covered approximately 700 HLA-typed donors. The genetic ancestry cluster associated with self-reported Caucasian donors included about 81% of the roughly 390 genotyped donors. The study aimed to test whether signatures of past pathogen exposure could be identified by cataloging public T cell receptors. Using immunosequencing, the study profiled T cell repertoires from some 670 subjects and related those repertoires to cytomegalovirus serostatus. Along with the roughly 710-subject first cohort, a separate validation cohort of over a hundred different subjects was used. To predict cytomegalovirus infection status, the study combined high-throughput TCR immunosequencing, statistical association of individual TCRs with disease status, and machine learning. A later analysis re-analyzed previously published TCR beta repertoires from about 730 donors and added high-resolution HLA genotyping to study TCR occurrence patterns. The later analysis used no new phenotypic data to find candidate immune exposures, relying instead on TCR beta sequences and their occurrence across donors. An earlier analysis of 587 of the donors used high-throughput TCR beta sequencing to judge whether each TCR beta V gene segment behaved as functional or pseudogenic. Alongside the repertoire data, information on donor age, sex, ethnicity and CMV serostatus was compiled. A later genetic analysis took genome-wide SNP genotypes for about three fifths of the 666 donors and used that subset as a discovery cohort. All discovery cohort repertoires had been generated using a single sequencing platform. Class I and class II HLA loci were covered by the typing at four-digit resolution. Typing coverage varied by locus: roughly 620-640 donors for A, B, C, DRB1 and DQB1; roughly 560 for DQA1; more than 600 for DPA1; some 470 for DPB1. About five DR-DQ haplotypes were handled as single units for association and clustering, since linkage in the cohort was strong. Among around 400 genotyped donors of the cohort, an average of around 220,000 unique TCR beta nucleotide sequences was sequenced per donor, of which 15% to 20% were non-productive. Beyond this particular receptor, the publication reports: The only immune exposure information available for the cohort was CMV serostatus. Some IMGT-functional V segments, including TRBV6-2 and TRBV6-3, could not be told apart with the 87-base-pair reads, so those segments were excluded. About 17 rarely observed V segments, including chromosome 9 orphons, were excluded from the earlier analysis of a few hundred of the donors because counts were too low. A later genetic analysis reported fewer N-insertions in productive TCRs among donors in an Asian-associated ancestry cluster than the roughly 700-donor mean. Strong co-occurrence of HLA alleles, especially DR and DQ, made assigning TCR associations to individual alleles difficult. While some public TCRs were present in many individuals, most TCR sequences turned up only very rarely across donors. Cytomegalovirus status was reported to be diagnosed by the classifier with high specificity and sensitivity in both the original and validation cohorts. In vitro tests confirmed that three of the cytomegalovirus-associated TCR beta chains recognize cytomegalovirus antigens. In a later genetic analysis, a missense DCLRE1C variant was associated with V-gene and J-gene trimming of TCR beta chains, and the association was replicated in an independent cohort. Specific HLA alleles were associated with 15,000 to 20,000 TCR beta sequences at a false discovery rate of 0.05 in a later analysis. In this cohort, only TCR beta chains were sequenced, and detectable features were limited by the absence of alpha or paired-chain data. In a later analysis, HLA-associated TCR beta chains showed more clonal expansion and lower generation probabilities than non-associated chains that were equally common. The authors suggested that the approach could potentially be generalized to other disease states and immunological phenotypes. A further reported finding was that TCR beta sequences accurately predicted the HLA-A and HLA-B alleles for most subjects in the first cohort. Because HLA typing was unavailable for some donors at each locus, only the typed subset was used in association tests. Broadly in line with IMGT annotations, most TCR beta V segments showed up in productive rearrangements about 87% or about 30% of the time in an earlier analysis of several hundred of the donors. The study listed 150 to 200 TCR beta chains as associated with cytomegalovirus. In a later analysis, TCR association rates were found to vary across HLA loci, with the most associated TCRs seen for DRB1 alleles and the fewest for HLA-C alleles. Most CMV-associated TCR beta chains appeared to be HLA-restricted in a later analysis, and the HLA associations seemed to be driven largely by CMV exposure. A cluster of highly shared sequence variants was judged likely to represent a technical artifact of the sequencing pipeline. The presence/absence analyses assumed that sequencing depth was roughly uniform across donors, and that assumption may not be true. Linkage disequilibrium might explain the correlated functional status among segregating V segments, but an unknown experimental factor could not be excluded. A later analysis reported that several top co-occurrence clusters appeared linked to parvovirus B19, influenza, CMV and Epstein-Barr virus.

Library method: the immunoSEQ multiplex PCR assay. A mixture of 60 forward primers for TCR Vbeta segments and 13 reverse primers for TCR Jbeta segments was used in the multiplex PCR. The CDR3 region of rearranged TCR beta genes was amplified from genomic DNA by a multiplex PCR assay. Amplified TCR beta libraries were sequenced as 87-base-pair reads on the Illumina HiSeq System. Under the source paper's analysis protocol: Across the 640 or so repertoires, a later analysis counted around 80 million unique TCR beta chains, about 10 million of which were shared by at least two donors. A nearest-neighbor algorithm error-corrected the raw reads and collapsed the reads into unique sequences, merging closely related sequences to remove PCR and sequencing errors. CDR3 sequences were aligned to IMGT reference sequences to assign V, D and J gene segments. For a sequence to be retained, at least a six-nucleotide match to both a V gene segment and a J gene segment was required. A rearrangement was called productive if the CDR3 had no stop codons and remained in frame with V and J, and every other rearrangement was called non-productive. Following IMGT convention, CDR3 was defined as the stretch from the second conserved V-encoded cysteine to the conserved J-encoded phenylalanine. Sequences without an unambiguous match to a single V gene segment were excluded from the earlier analysis of 500 to 700 of the donors. In an earlier analysis of some 590 of the donors, V segments were called functional above 56.7% productive rearrangements and were called segregating when the between-donor standard deviation exceeded 5%. To diagnose cytomegalovirus status from the catalog of TCR beta chain sequences, a statistical classification framework was built. In a later analysis, V and J genes were assigned by comparing TCR nucleotide sequences against IMGT/GENE-DB human TR gene sequences. The TCRdist pipeline was used in a later analysis to assign CDR3 sequences and most-parsimonious VDJ recombination scenarios. A later analysis defined each TCR beta chain by its CDR3 amino acid sequence plus V-gene family, and excluded reads lacking a unique V-gene family. In a later analysis, approximately 640 highly shared, low-generation-probability nucleotide sequences were removed to address suspected cross-contamination and a sequencing artifact. In a later analysis, a clonal expansion index for each public chain was calculated from normalized within-repertoire ranks of inferred template counts. In a later analysis, generation probabilities were computed with a VDJ recombination model fitted to out-of-frame rearrangements, and the resulting probabilities were checked against IGoR. In a later analysis, hypergeometric tests were used to score TCR-TCR, TCR-HLA and TCR-CMV co-occurrence, with a repertoire-size bias correction applied to TCR pairs. False discovery rates were estimated in a later analysis by permuting HLA or CMV assignments 20 times. In a later analysis, co-occurring TCRs were grouped using DBSCAN, with TCRdist sequence similarity added in when clustering inside HLA-allele-positive subsets. Repertoires with fewer than 30,000 or more than 120,000 public chains, plus five repertoires with anomalous nucleotide sharing, were excluded from co-occurrence clustering. TCRdb obtained this table from immuneACCESS and retained in-frame rearrangements with V and J assigned. These tables miss some clones; where compared with another copy, unresolved V genes account for less than half of the shortfall, and the remainder is unexplained. That table is the source of V, J and clone size, and D and trimming were worked out from the DNA. This sample lists some 130,000 clones; roughly 80% were detected once. The ten biggest clones cover roughly 1.2% of the sample.

The cohort was made up of 500 to 850 healthy bone marrow donors. At the time of sampling, every cohort member was nominally healthy, though immune exposures that went unrecorded were likely present. The donor tested CMV seronegative and was one of the 352 seronegative cohort members. Every donor gave a peripheral blood sample, and the peripheral blood mononuclear cells from that sample were used for TCR beta sequencing. Genomic DNA extraction from the blood cell samples was performed with the Qiagen DNeasy Blood Extraction Kit. Sequenced input: PBMCs. In this chain, TRBV30 is recombined with TRBJ2-7, with the D gene not clear enough to name. This receptor was identified in a boy younger than 18 in good health and CMV-seronegative. The CDR3 is CAWSVRTDNEQYF. The DNA sequence reads TGTGCCTGGAGTGTACGAACAGACAACGAGCAGTACTTC.